This T cell receptor beta chain was retrieved from a study of regulatory T cells in long-lasting Graves disease. Study-level results: Those with persistent Graves' had less TCR diversity than newly diagnosed patients.

Details on this clonotype: Its antigen is unknown.

Time point denoted: persistent/refractory GD, antithyroid drugs over 5 years with positive TRAb. TCR sequences were obtained from RNA taken from PBMCs. The germline V and J ends were trimmed by 4 bases and 8 bases, with 17 bases remaining between them. Looked up from germline, CDR1 is SGHNT and CDR2 is YENEEA. This CDR3 has 14 residues. Building the TCR beta libraries relied on iRepertoire HTBI primers, and CDR3 regions underwent Arm-PCR. TCRdb reprocessed the multiplex PCR reads via MiXCR and lists one record per CDR3 protein. The data hold about 460,000 distinct CDR3 sequences, with less than 25% observed a single time.

The starting material was peripheral blood mononuclear cells (PBMCs), obtained when the disease was refractory, from a patient treated with antithyroid drugs. V is TRBV11-3 and J is TRBJ1-1; weak D call: TRBD1 (6 bases). The clonotype originates from a female donor with Graves disease. The CDR3 DNA is TGTGCCAGCAGCTCGGGACTATACGGGGGCGAAGCTTTCTTT. Its translation is CASSSGLYGGEAFF.